This T cell receptor beta chain was identified during a study of CD8 T cells in ankylosing spondylitis. Findings and limits, study-wide: In the blood and synovial fluid of reactive arthritis, some motif variants had been previously reported. The disease-linked clones had a CD8+ phenotype and low blood frequencies. Within ankylosing spondylitis blood, a TCR beta motif made up of eight or nine highly homologous variants appeared to be characteristic. Reportedly, significant enrichment of disease-linked clones occurred in matched ankylosing spondylitis synovial fluid.

This clonotype was counted many times. Its antigen is not identified. The CDR3 has 16 amino acids. Germline V gene lookup returns CDR1 SGHVS and CDR2 FQNEAQ. V was trimmed by 1 base and J by 1 base, leaving 11 bases between them. Making the TCR beta libraries involved quantitative 5'-RACE with molecular barcodes. TCRdb re-called the 5' RACE reads with MiXCR, one entry per CDR3 protein. The repertoire holds 220,000 or so distinct CDR3 sequences, with 18% as singletons. The chain uses TRBV7-8 and TRBJ2-1, with a possible D match to TRBD2 (5 bases). Sequencing was done on a sample of blood, either unsorted or a sorted T cell fraction (not recorded which). This receptor was obtained from a male donor with ankylosing spondylitis. The CDR3 sequence: CASSLGADSSYNEQFF. CDR3 DNA sequence: TGTGCCAGCAGCTTAGGCGCGGACTCGTCCTACAATGAGCAGTTCTTC.